The 27 T cell receptor beta chains below come from one sample, sequenced in a study of shared clonotypes between healthy human individuals. Sequencing was performed with immunoSEQ multiplex PCR; in TCRdb, only in-frame clones are kept and a portion is missing. This table has 550,000 to 700,000 clones, 73% appearing once. Sequenced input: memory CD4+ T cells sorted from blood. Indicated subset: CD45RA-negative fraction. Receptor source: a woman in her twenties or thirties in good health.

The chain links TRBV10-2 to TRBJ2-7; D perhaps matches TRBD1 (5 bases). The length of the CDR3 is 15 residues. Looked up from germline, CDR1 is WSHSY and CDR2 is SAAADI. V lost 5 bases and J 2 bases, leaving 16 bases between the germline ends. In DNA form, the CDR3 reads TGCGCCAGCAGTCCAGGGTTGGGCTCTGCCTACGAGCAGTACTTC. Its protein is CASSPGLGSAYEQYF.

This sequence joins TRBV5-5 and TRBJ2-7; maybe TRBD2 (5 bases). Per germline, CDR1 SGHKS and CDR2 YYEKEE (reference sequence). The CDR3 totals 18 residues. The germline V and J ends were trimmed by 2 bases and 2 bases, with 23 bases remaining between them. CDR3 sequence: CASSFPVTDFQPAYEQYF. CDR3 sequence (DNA): TGTGCCAGCAGCTTCCCAGTGACGGACTTCCAACCCGCCTACGAGCAGTACTTC.

The table lists this clone with a count of one. This specimen includes other DNA sequences encoding the same CDR3. V gene TRBV28 combines with J gene TRBJ1-2, with D uncertain. This CDR3 has 13 residues. Per the germline V gene, CDR1 is MDHEN and CDR2 is SYDVKM. V was trimmed by 6 bases and J by 5 bases, leaving 13 bases between them. CDR3 bases: TGTGCCAGCAGCCCCCCGGGAGGGTATGGCTACACCTTC. Amino acids: CASSPPGGYGYTF.

The V call is TRBV7-7, the J call TRBJ2-3, with TRBD1 identical over 10 bases. Germline trimming cut 4 bases from V and 6 bases from J; bases unmatched to any gene: 7. Looked up from germline, CDR1 is SSHAT and CDR2 is FNYEAQ (reference sequence). This CDR3 spans 15 amino acids. This CDR3 is CASSSTGGAEDTQYF. The CDR3, as DNA: TGTGCCAGCAGCTCGACAGGGGGCGCCGAGGATACGCAGTATTTT.

V is TRBV7-9 and J is TRBJ2-4; TRBD1 matches 8 bases. Germline-derived CDR1 and CDR2 are SEHNR and FQNEAQ (reference sequence). The CDR3 runs 15 residues. The V and J ends lost 6 bases and 2 bases, in that order; junction bases with no gene match: 6. In DNA form, the CDR3 reads TGTGCCAGCAGATCCGACAGGGGAACCAAAAACATTCAGTACTTC. Translated, it gives CASRSDRGTKNIQYF.

The V gene is TRBV14, the J gene TRBJ2-7; 8 nucleotides align to TRBD2. The CDR3 is 16 amino acids. The ends lost 0 bases at V and 2 bases at J; junction bases unmatched: 6. From germline, CDR1 is SGHDN and CDR2 FVKESK. The DNA of the CDR3 is TGTGCCAGCAGCCAAGATCGGCGGGAGGCCCCCTACGAGCAGTACTTC. This translates into CASSQDRREAPYEQYF.

The V gene is TRBV5-4, the J gene TRBJ1-5; D may be TRBD1 (5 bases). CDR3 length: 14 residues. Between the trimmed V and J ends, which lost 4 bases and 1 base, there was a span of 9 bases. Per germline, CDR1 SGHNT and CDR2 YYREEE (reference sequence). The CDR3 DNA follows: TGTGCCAGCAGCCCCAGACAGAGCAATCAGCCCCAGCATTTT. Its translation is CASSPRQSNQPQHF.

The sample holds a few counts of this clone. Additional DNA sequences in this sample encode the identical CDR3. The rearrangement uses TRBV5-1 and TRBJ2-1; 8 bases fit TRBD1. This CDR3 comprises 15 residues. CDR1 SGHRS and CDR2 YFSETQ come from the germline V gene. With 0 bases clipped from V and 1 base from J, the junction kept 0 bases outside the gene matches. The CDR3 reads CASSLGTGSYNEQFF. In DNA form, the CDR3 reads TGCGCCAGCAGCTTGGGGACAGGGTCCTACAATGAGCAGTTCTTC.

This clone appeared a few times. V gene TRBV5-1 combines with J gene TRBJ2-1, with a tentative D call TRBD2 (5 bases). Trimming stripped 3 bases from V and 4 bases from J, with 11 bases between. Germline V CDR1 and CDR2: SGHRS, YFSETQ. This CDR3 comprises 14 residues. CDR3 DNA sequence: TGCGCCAGCAGCTCAGCGGAGGCATACAATGAGCAGTTCTTC. It encodes CASSSAEAYNEQFF.

The chain combines TRBV9 with TRBJ2-2; D uncertain. V gave up 0 bases and J gave up 1 base, with 7 bases separating them. Germline assignment: CDR1 SGDLS and CDR2 YYNGEE. The CDR3 loop spans 15 amino acids. CDR3 loop: CASSVGPGNTGELFF. Written as DNA, the CDR3 is TGTGCCAGCAGCGTAGGCCCAGGGAACACCGGGGAGCTGTTTTTT. The full variable domain, rest sourced from reference TRBV9 and TRBJ2-2, is DSGVTQTPKHLITATGQRVTLRCSPRSGDLSVYWYQQSLDQGLQFLIQYYNGEERAKGNILERFSAQQFPDLHSELNLSSLELGDSALYFCASSVGPGNTGELFFGEGSRLTVL.

The chain couples TRBV19 to TRBJ2-2; tentative D call: TRBD2 (5 bases). Looked up from germline, CDR1 is LNHDA and CDR2 is SQIVND (reference sequence). The CDR3 is 14 residues long. V dropped 3 bases and J dropped 8 bases, with 13 bases sitting between them. The CDR3 DNA sequence: TGTGCCAGTAGTATCTGGCGGGTCAAGGGGGAGCTGTTTTTT. Protein: CASSIWRVKGELFF.

The genes are TRBV5-1 and TRBJ2-5; 13 nucleotides line up with TRBD2. Trimming at V came to 4 bases and at J to 6 bases, leaving 12 bases not matched to a gene. Germline assignment: CDR1 SGHRS and CDR2 YFSETQ. This CDR3 contains 17 residues. CDR3 DNA: TGCGCCAGCAGCCCCCTCACTAGCGGGAGGGCTCAAAAGACCCAGTACTTC. The encoded protein is CASSPLTSGRAQKTQYF.

In DNA form, the CDR3 reads TGTGCCAGCAGCCAGTCCCTGGGTAGCAGAGGCTACGAGCAGTACTTC. This translates into CASSQSLGSRGYEQYF. The gene calls are TRBV4-2 and TRBJ2-5, with unresolved D. The end of the DNA aligns better with TRBJ2-7, so the J call may be wrong. Germline V lookup: CDR1 LGHNA, CDR2 YNFKEQ. The length of the CDR3 is 16 residues.

This chain links TRBV7-3 with TRBJ2-7; D unresolved. This CDR3 spans 17 amino acids. The germline V gene has CDR1 SGHTA and CDR2 FQGTGA. V was clipped by 5 bases and J by 0 bases, with 20 bases between them. CDR3 amino acids: CASSTTNRTVSSYEQYF. DNA for the CDR3: TGTGCCAGCAGCACTACAAACCGGACGGTAAGCTCCTACGAGCAGTACTTC.

The chain has TRBV28 and TRBJ1-5; D is unclear. Trimming shortened V by 5 bases and J by 7 bases, and 15 bases separated the two germline ends. CDR1 and CDR2 from the germline V gene are MDHEN and SYDVKM. The CDR3 is 14 amino acids. For the CDR3, the DNA is TGTGCCAGCAGTCCTTCTAATGGCAGGCAGCCCCAGCATTTT. It specifies CASSPSNGRQPQHF.

The rearrangement uses TRBV28 and TRBJ1-2; 8 bases line up with TRBD1. Trimming took 5 bases from V and 7 from J; bases not matched to a gene: 9. Per the germline V gene, CDR1 is MDHEN and CDR2 is SYDVKM. The CDR3 length is 14 residues. The DNA for the CDR3 is TGTGCCAGCAGTCCGGGACAGGTCTTCCGTGGCTACACCTTC. It encodes CASSPGQVFRGYTF.

This clone came up a few times. This sequence joins TRBV27 and TRBJ2-2, with D perhaps matching TRBD2 (5 bases). V was shortened by 6 bases and J by 5 bases, with 13 bases between the two germline ends. The CDR3 length is 14 residues. Germline-derived CDR1 and CDR2 are MNHEY and SMNVEV (reference sequence). The CDR3 bases are TGTGCCAGCAGACTTCACAGAGGGACCGGGGAGCTGTTTTTT. Translation gives CASRLHRGTGELFF.

This clone was observed a handful of times. The CDR3 loop is CSVERGWNTEAFF. CDR3 coding DNA: TGCAGCGTTGAACGCGGCTGGAACACTGAAGCTTTCTTT. The rearrangement links TRBV29-1 to TRBJ1-1; D is ambiguous. Germline CDR1 is SQVTM and CDR2 is ANQGSEA. The V end was cut by 2 bases, the J end by 1 base, with 8 bases between. CDR3 length: 13 amino acids.

The rearrangement links TRBV28 to TRBJ2-1; perhaps TRBD2 as D (5 bases). CDR1 is MDHEN and CDR2 is SYDVKM in the germline V gene. The germline V and J ends were trimmed by 7 bases and 7 bases, with 11 bases remaining between them. The CDR3 consists of 12 residues. The CDR3 bases are TGTGCCAGCACCGATAGGAGGAATGAGCAGTTCTTC. Translating gives CASTDRRNEQFF.

The chain is built from TRBV7-2 and TRBJ2-7; D call uncertain. Trimming took 2 bases from V and 5 from J, leaving 7 bases between them. The CDR3 totals 12 residues. Germline V gene lookup returns CDR1 SGHTA and CDR2 FQGNSA. The CDR3 protein is CASSLSVHEQYF. DNA of the CDR3: TGTGCCAGCAGCTTATCGGTCCACGAGCAGTACTTC.

The CDR3 reads CASSSQGAFGNTIYF. The CDR3 DNA reads TGTGCCAGCAGCTCACAGGGGGCGTTCGGAAACACCATATATTTT. The J gene is TRBJ1-3, the V gene TRBV11-2; 9 nucleotides match TRBD1. The CDR3 covers 15 residues. CDR1 and CDR2 from the germline V gene are SGHAT and FQNNGV. With V trimmed by 4 bases and J by 4 bases, 5 bases remained unmatched.

The chain employs TRBV25-1 and TRBJ1-3, with TRBD1 as a possible D gene (5 bases). With 6 bases removed from V and 7 bases from J, the gap between germline ends came to 10 bases. The CDR3 is made up of 12 amino acids. The germline CDR1 and CDR2 sequences are MGHDK and SYGVNS. The CDR3 protein is CASRQAGNTIYF. CDR3 DNA sequence: TGTGCCAGCAGACAGGCCGGCAACACCATATATTTT.

The CDR3 DNA follows: TGTGCCAGTAGTATAGAAGGGTACCGCAATCAGCCCCAGCATTTT. Its translation is CASSIEGYRNQPQHF. The rearrangement joins TRBV19 to TRBJ1-5; D is unclear. The CDR3 length is 15 residues. Trimming removed 0 bases at V and 2 bases at J, with 8 bases between. Germline loops: CDR1 LNHDA, CDR2 SQIVND (reference sequence).

This clone showed up just a few times. V and J are TRBV30 and TRBJ1-4; TRBD1 matches 8 bases. V shed 4 bases, J shed 10 bases, and the junction held 11 bases outside the gene matches. The CDR3 has 14 amino acids. Per the germline V gene, CDR1 is GTSNPN and CDR2 is SVGIG (reference sequence). The CDR3 nucleotides read TGTGCCTGGATCCCCGGGACAGGCGCCGGAAAACTGTTTTTT. Its protein is CAWIPGTGAGKLFF.

The rearrangement uses TRBV5-5 and TRBJ2-2; the D gene is possibly TRBD1 (5 bases). V gave up 0 bases and J gave up 1 base, with 7 bases separating them. The CDR3 extends over 15 amino acids. Germline CDR1 SGHKS, CDR2 YYEKEE (reference sequence). CDR3 sequence: CASSLVGQNTGELFF. The CDR3 DNA reads TGTGCCAGCAGCTTGGTTGGACAGAACACCGGGGAGCTGTTTTTT.

On this clone: This same CDR3 is encoded by further DNA sequences in the sample. The genes are TRBV4-1 and TRBJ2-1; unclear D gene. The CDR3 sequence is 12 residues long. The germline V gene encodes CDR1 MGHRA and CDR2 YSYEKL. V lost 1 base and J 6 bases, leaving 4 bases between the germline ends. CDR3 residues: CASSQVLNEQFF. CDR3 in DNA: TGCGCCAGCAGCCAAGTTCTCAATGAGCAGTTCTTC.

The V and J genes are TRBV15 and TRBJ1-1; 11 bases are shared with TRBD1. In germline, CDR1 is LNHNV, CDR2 YYDKDF (reference sequence). The trim removed 2 bases at V and 4 bases at J, leaving 9 bases unmatched. CDR3 length: 17 amino acids. The CDR3 protein is CATSRHGTGGSSTEAFF. CDR3 nucleotides: TGTGCCACCAGCAGACACGGGACAGGGGGGTCGTCCACTGAAGCTTTCTTT.